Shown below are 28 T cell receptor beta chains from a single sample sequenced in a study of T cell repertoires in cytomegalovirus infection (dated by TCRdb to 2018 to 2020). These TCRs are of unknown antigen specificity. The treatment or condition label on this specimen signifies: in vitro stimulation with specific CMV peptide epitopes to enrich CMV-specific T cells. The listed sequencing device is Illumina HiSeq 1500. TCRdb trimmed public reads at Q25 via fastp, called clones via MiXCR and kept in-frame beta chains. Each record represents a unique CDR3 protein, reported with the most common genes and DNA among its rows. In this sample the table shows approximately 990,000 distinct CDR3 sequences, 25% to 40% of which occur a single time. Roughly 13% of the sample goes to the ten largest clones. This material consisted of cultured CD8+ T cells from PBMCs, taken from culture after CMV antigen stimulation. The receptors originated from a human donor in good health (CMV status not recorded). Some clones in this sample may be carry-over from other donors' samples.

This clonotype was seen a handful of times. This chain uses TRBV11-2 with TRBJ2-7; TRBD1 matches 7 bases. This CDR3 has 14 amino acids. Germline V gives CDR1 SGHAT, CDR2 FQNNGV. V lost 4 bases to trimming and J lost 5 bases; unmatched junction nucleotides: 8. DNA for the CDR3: TGTGCCAGCAGCTGGACACAGGGGCGGAACGAGCAGTACTTC. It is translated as CASSWTQGRNEQYF.

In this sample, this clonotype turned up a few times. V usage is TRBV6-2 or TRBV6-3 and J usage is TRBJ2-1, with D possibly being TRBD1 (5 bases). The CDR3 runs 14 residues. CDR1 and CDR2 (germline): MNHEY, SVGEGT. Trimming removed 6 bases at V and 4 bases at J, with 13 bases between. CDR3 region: CASRASGFYNEQFF. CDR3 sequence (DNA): TGTGCCAGCAGAGCCTCAGGGTTTTACAATGAGCAGTTCTTC.

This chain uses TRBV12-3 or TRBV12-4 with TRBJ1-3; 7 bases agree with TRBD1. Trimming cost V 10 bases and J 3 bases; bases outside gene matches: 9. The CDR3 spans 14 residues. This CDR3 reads CANLKGAGGNTIYF. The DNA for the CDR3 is TGTGCCAACTTAAAGGGGGCGGGTGGAAACACCATATATTTT.

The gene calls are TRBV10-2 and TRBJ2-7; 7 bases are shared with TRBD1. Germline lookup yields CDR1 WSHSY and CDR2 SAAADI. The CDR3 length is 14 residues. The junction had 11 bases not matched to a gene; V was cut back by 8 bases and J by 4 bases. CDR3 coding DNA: TGCGCCAGCGGTGTCGGGACAGACGTGTACGAGCAGTACTTC. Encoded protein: CASGVGTDVYEQYF.

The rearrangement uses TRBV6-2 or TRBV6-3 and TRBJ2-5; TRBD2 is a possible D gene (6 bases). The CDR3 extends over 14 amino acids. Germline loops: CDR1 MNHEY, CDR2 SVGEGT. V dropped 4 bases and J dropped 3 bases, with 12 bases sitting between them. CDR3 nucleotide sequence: TGTGCCAGCAGTTCATGGGGGACTGAAGAGACCCAGTACTTC. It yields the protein CASSSWGTEETQYF.

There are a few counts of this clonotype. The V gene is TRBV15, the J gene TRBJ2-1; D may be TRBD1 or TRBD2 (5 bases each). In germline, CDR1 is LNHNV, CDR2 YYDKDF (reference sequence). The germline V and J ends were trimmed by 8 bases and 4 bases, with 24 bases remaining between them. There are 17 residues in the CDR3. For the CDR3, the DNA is TGTGCCACCCTACAGCCGACGAGGGGCTTACCTTACAATGAGCAGTTCTTC. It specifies CATLQPTRGLPYNEQFF.

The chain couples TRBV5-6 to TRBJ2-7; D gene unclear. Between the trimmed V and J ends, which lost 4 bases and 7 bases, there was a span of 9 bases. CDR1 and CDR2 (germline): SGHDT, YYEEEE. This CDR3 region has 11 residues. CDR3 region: CASSHGREQYF. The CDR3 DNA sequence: TGTGCCAGCAGCCACGGACGTGAGCAGTACTTC. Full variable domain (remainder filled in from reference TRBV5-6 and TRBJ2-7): DAGVTQSPTHLIKTRGQQVTLRCSPKSGHDTVSWYQQALGQGPQFIFQYYEEEERQRGNFPDRFSGHQFPNYSSELNVNALLLGDSALYLCASSHGREQYFGPGTRLTVT.

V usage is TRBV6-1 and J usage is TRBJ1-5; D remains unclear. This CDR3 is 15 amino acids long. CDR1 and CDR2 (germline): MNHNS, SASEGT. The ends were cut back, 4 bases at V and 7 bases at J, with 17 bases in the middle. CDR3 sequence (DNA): TGTGCCAGCAGTGTACGTGCTGGTGGAGGGCAGCCCCAGCATTTT. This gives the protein CASSVRAGGGQPQHF.

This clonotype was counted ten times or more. The CDR3 nucleotides are TGTGCCACCAGCCTGTGGGCCTTGGCCTCGGGCTACGAGCAGTACTTC. Encoded protein: CATSLWALASGYEQYF. The J gene is TRBJ2-7, the V gene TRBV15, with unresolved D. CDR1 and CDR2 (germline): LNHNV, YYDKDF (reference sequence). The V end lost 5 bases, the J end lost 3 bases, and 20 bases lay between the germline ends. The CDR3 is 16 amino acids.

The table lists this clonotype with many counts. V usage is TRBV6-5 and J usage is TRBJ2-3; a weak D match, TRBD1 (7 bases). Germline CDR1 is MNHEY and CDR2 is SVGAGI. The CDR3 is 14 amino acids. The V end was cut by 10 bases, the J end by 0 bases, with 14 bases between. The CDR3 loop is CATAGTASTDTQYF. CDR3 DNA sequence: TGTGCCACCGCGGGGACAGCTAGCACAGATACGCAGTATTTT.

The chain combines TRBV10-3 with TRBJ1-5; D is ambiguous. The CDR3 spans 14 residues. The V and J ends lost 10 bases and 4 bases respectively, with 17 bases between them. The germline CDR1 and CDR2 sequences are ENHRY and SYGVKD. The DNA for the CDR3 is TGTGCCACCGACTCGGGAATAGGAAATCAGCCCCAGCATTTT. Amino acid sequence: CATDSGIGNQPQHF.

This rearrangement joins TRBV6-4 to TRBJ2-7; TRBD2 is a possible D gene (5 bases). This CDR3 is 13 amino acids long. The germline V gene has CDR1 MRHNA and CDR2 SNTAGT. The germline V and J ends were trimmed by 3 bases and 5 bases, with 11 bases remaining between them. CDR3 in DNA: TGTGCCAGCAGTGAGTTAGAGGGAGACGAGCAGTACTTC. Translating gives CASSELEGDEQYF.

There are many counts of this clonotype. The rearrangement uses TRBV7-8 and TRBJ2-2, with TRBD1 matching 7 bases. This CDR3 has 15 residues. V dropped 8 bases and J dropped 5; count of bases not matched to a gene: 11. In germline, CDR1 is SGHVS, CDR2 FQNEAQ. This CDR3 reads CASPGIGGRTGELFF. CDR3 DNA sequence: TGTGCCAGCCCTGGGATAGGGGGCCGGACCGGGGAGCTGTTTTTT.

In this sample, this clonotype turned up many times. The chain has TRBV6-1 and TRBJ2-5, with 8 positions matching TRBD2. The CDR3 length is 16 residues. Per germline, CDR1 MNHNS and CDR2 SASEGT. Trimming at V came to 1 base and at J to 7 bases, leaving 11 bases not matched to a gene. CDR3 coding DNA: TGTGCCAGCAGTGAAGACAGACTAGCGTCCGCCGGGACCCAGTACTTC. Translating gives CASSEDRLASAGTQYF.

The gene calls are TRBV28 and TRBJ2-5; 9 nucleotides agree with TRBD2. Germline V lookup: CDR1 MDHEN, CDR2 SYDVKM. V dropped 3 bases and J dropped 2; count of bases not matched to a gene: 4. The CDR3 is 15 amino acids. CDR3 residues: CASSFGGGEQETQYF. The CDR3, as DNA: TGTGCCAGCAGTTTCGGCGGGGGGGAACAAGAGACCCAGTACTTC.

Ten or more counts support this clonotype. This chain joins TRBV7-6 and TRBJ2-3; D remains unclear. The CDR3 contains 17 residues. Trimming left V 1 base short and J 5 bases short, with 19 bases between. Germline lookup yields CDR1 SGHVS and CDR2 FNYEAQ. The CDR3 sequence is CASSLGNQVIRRDTQYF. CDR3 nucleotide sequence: TGTGCCAGCAGCTTAGGAAACCAGGTTATTAGGCGAGATACGCAGTATTTT.

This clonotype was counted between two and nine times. CDR3 sequence: CASSRVFSYEQYF. The CDR3 DNA sequence: TGTGCCAGCTCCCGGGTCTTCTCCTACGAGCAGTACTTC. The V call is TRBV12-3 or TRBV12-4, the J call TRBJ2-7; no definite D call. Trimming stripped 8 bases from V and 0 bases from J, with 11 bases between. The CDR3 is 13 residues long.

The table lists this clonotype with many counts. As DNA, the CDR3 is TGTGCCAGCAGCGCGGCCACCGGGGAGCTGTTTTTT. This translates into CASSAATGELFF. This chain links TRBV7-6 with TRBJ2-2; D call uncertain. Trimming stripped 5 bases from V and 4 bases from J, with 5 bases between. The CDR3 runs to 12 residues. CDR1 SGHVS and CDR2 FNYEAQ come from the germline V gene. Full variable domain (rest looked up from reference TRBV7-6 and TRBJ2-2): GAGVSQSPRYKVTKRGQDVALRCDPISGHVSLYWYRQALGQGPEFLTYFNYEAQQDKSGLPNDRFSAERPEGSISTLTIQRTEQRDSAMYRCASSAATGELFFGEGSRLTVL.

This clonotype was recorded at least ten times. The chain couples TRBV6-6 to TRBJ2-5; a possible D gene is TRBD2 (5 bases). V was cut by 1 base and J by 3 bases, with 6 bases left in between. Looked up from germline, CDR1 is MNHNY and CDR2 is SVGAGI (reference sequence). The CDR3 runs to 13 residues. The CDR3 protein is CASSYLREETQYF. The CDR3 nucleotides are TGTGCCAGCAGTTACTTGAGGGAAGAGACCCAGTACTTC.

The CDR3 sequence: CASSPRGGKGKNEQFF. DNA for the CDR3: TGTGCCAGCAGTCCGAGGGGGGGGAAGGGTAAGAATGAGCAGTTCTTC. This chain connects TRBV27 to TRBJ2-1, with D possibly being TRBD2 (7 bases). Germline-derived CDR1 and CDR2 are MNHEY and SMNVEV (reference sequence). CDR3 size: 16 residues. V was cut by 5 bases and J by 7 bases, with 21 bases left in between.

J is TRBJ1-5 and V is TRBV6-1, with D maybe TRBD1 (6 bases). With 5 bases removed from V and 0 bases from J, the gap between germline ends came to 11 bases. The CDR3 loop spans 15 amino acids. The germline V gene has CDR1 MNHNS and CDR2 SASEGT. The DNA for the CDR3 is TGTGCCAGCAGTATACGGACAGTTAGCAATCAGCCCCAGCATTTT. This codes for CASSIRTVSNQPQHF.

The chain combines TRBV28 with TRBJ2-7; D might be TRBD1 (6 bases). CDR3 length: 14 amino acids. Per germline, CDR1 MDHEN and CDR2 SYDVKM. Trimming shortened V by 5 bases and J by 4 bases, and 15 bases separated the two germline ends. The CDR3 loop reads CASSLPGTTYEQYV. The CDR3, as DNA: TGTGCCAGCAGTCTCCCGGGGACAACTTACGAGCAGTACGTC.

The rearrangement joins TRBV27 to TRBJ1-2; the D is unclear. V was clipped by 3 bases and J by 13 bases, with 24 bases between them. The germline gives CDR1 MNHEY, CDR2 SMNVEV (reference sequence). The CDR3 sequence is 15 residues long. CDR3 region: CASSLSGSGPTPCTF. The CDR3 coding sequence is TGTGCCAGCAGTTTGTCGGGGTCCGGGCCCACACCATGCACCTTC.

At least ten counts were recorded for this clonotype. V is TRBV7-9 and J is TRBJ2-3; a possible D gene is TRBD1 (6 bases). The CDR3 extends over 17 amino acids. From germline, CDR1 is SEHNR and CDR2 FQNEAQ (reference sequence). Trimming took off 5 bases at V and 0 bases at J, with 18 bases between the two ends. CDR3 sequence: CASSIVGAPLSTDTQYF. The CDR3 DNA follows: TGTGCCAGCAGCATAGTGGGGGCGCCCTTAAGCACAGATACGCAGTATTTT.

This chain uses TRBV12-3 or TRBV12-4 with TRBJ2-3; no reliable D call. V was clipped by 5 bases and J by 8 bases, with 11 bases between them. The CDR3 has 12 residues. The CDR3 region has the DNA TGTGCCAGCAGTCGTGTATCAGCTACGCAGTATTTT. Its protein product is CASSRVSATQYF.

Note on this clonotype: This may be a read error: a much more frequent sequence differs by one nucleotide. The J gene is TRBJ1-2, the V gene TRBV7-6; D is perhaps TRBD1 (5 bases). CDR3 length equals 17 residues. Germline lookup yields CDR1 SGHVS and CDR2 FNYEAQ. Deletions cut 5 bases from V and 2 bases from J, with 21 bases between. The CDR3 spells CASSSGAATWENYGYTF. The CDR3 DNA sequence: TGTGCCAGCAGCAGCGGGGCAGCCACCTGGGAGAACTATGGCTACACCTTC.

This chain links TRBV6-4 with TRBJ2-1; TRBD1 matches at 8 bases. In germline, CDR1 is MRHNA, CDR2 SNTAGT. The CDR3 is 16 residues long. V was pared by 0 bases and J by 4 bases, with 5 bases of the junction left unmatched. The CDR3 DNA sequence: TGTGCCAGCAGTGACTCGGAGCAGGGGGCTTACAATGAGCAGTTCTTC. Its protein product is CASSDSEQGAYNEQFF.

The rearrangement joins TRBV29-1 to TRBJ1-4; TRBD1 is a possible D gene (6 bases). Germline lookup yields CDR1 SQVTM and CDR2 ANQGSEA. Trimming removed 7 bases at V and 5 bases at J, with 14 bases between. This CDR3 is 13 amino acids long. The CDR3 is CSAWGGRNEKLFF. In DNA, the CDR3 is TGCAGCGCGTGGGGGGGGCGGAATGAAAAACTGTTTTTT.